Listed here are 10 T cell receptor beta chains from one sample, sequenced in a study of shared clonotypes between healthy human individuals. CD45RO-negative cells were positively selected for CCR7, leaving out terminally differentiated effector memory CD45RA+ cells. Produced via immunoSEQ multiplex PCR; TCRdb's table is partial and in-frame only. Among roughly 2.1 million clones listed, roughly 91% were seen once. The sample comprised naive CD8+ T cells from PBMCs. These receptors all stem from a man younger than 35 in good health. Some clones in this sample may be carry-over from other donors' samples.

This clone was seen only once. The V gene is TRBV28, the J gene TRBJ2-7, with D uncertain. From germline, CDR1 is MDHEN and CDR2 SYDVKM. Deletions cut 8 bases from V and 0 bases from J, with 11 bases between. This CDR3 spans 13 amino acids. The CDR3 loop reads CASGDMSSYEQYF. CDR3 bases: TGTGCCAGCGGGGATATGAGCTCCTACGAGCAGTACTTC.

This chain connects TRBV6-5 to TRBJ2-7; TRBD2 matches at 7 bases. CDR1 and CDR2 (germline): MNHEY, SVGAGI. The CDR3 totals 14 residues. Germline trimming cut 4 bases from V and 5 bases from J; bases unmatched to any gene: 8. The CDR3 coding sequence is TGTGCCAGCAGTTCCTACGGGACTACCCACGAGCAGTACTTC. It is translated as CASSSYGTTHEQYF.

The chain recombines TRBV28 with TRBJ1-5; 11 bases map to TRBD1. Germline V gene data show CDR1 as MDHEN and CDR2 as SYDVKM. The length of the CDR3 is 17 residues. Trimming cost V 0 bases and J 14 bases; bases outside gene matches: 15. The CDR3 here is CASSLWYSGTGGLGEHF. The CDR3 nucleotides read TGTGCCAGCAGTTTATGGTATTCCGGGACAGGGGGGCTGGGGGAGCATTTT.

J is TRBJ2-3 and V is TRBV28; D is possibly TRBD2 (6 bases). Germline CDR1 reads MDHEN; CDR2 reads SYDVKM. The V end was cut by 8 bases, the J end by 4 bases, with 16 bases between. This CDR3 is 14 amino acids long. The CDR3 loop is CASGSGRDADTQYF. CDR3 bases: TGTGCCAGCGGTAGCGGCAGAGATGCAGATACGCAGTATTTT.

The rearrangement joins TRBV6-6 to TRBJ1-4; D is possibly TRBD1 (5 bases). Trimming took 4 bases from V and 3 from J, leaving 9 bases between them. This CDR3 is built from 14 residues. Germline V gene data show CDR1 as MNHNY and CDR2 as SVGAGI (reference sequence). The CDR3 here is CASSWGGPNEKLFF. The CDR3 nucleotides are TGTGCCAGCAGTTGGGGCGGGCCTAATGAAAAACTGTTTTTT.

The chain joins TRBV4-2 to TRBJ2-5, with D perhaps being TRBD1 or TRBD2 (5 bases each). With the DNA end fitting TRBJ2-7 better, the J assignment may be wrong. CDR3 length: 16 residues. Germline-derived CDR1 and CDR2 are LGHNA and YNFKEQ. As DNA, the CDR3 is TGTGCCAGCAGCCAGGGGGTGCGAAGGGCGTCCTACGAGCAGTACTTC. Residues: CASSQGVRRASYEQYF.

The chain joins TRBV28 to TRBJ1-1; D is perhaps TRBD1 (6 bases). CDR1 and CDR2 from the germline V gene are MDHEN and SYDVKM. This CDR3 has 14 amino acids. Trimming left V 6 bases short and J 5 bases short, with 16 bases between. CDR3 region: CASSSGGGWTEAFF. The CDR3, as DNA: TGTGCCAGCAGCTCGGGGGGGGGCTGGACTGAAGCTTTCTTT.

The chain links TRBV28 to TRBJ1-5, with a weak D call TRBD1 (6 bases). The CDR3 is made up of 14 amino acids. Germline V gene lookup returns CDR1 MDHEN and CDR2 SYDVKM. Trimming left V 6 bases short and J 4 bases short, with 13 bases between. CDR3 in DNA: TGTGCCAGCAGCCCTCGACAGGTTAATCAGCCCCAGCATTTT. As protein: CASSPRQVNQPQHF.

This chain connects TRBV7-9 to TRBJ2-3; TRBD1 matches at 10 bases. From germline, CDR1 is SEHNR and CDR2 FQNEAQ (reference sequence). The CDR3 has 18 amino acids. Trimming cost V 5 bases and J 3 bases; bases outside gene matches: 14. The CDR3 protein is CASSPQYLDRGRTDTQYF. CDR3 in DNA: TGTGCCAGCAGCCCTCAATACCTCGACAGGGGGCGGACAGATACGCAGTATTTT.

Points on this clone: Distinct nucleotide sequences in the sample also encode this CDR3. This chain links TRBV6-1 with TRBJ2-5; D is unresolved. Trimming removed 6 bases from V and 2 bases from J, with 10 bases in between. Germline V gene data show CDR1 as MNHNS and CDR2 as SASEGT. This CDR3 contains 13 residues. The CDR3 region is CASSRLVQETQYF. CDR3 nucleotides: TGTGCCAGCAGCCGACTTGTACAAGAGACCCAGTACTTC.